This T cell receptor (beta chain) was captured in a study of blood T cell repertoires in COVID-19. Original processing notes: Amplified reference gene primers provided the basis for estimating nucleated cell counts. The repertoire was sequenced with immunoSEQ multiplex PCR; TCRdb's copy has only in-frame clones and lacks some. V, J and clone size reflect that table, while D and trimming were determined from the DNA. This repertoire shows 83,000 or so clones, roughly 79% found once; its top ten account for around a tenth. Deletions cut 6 bases from V and 9 bases from J, with 15 bases between. Per germline, CDR1 GTSNPN and CDR2 SVGIG (reference sequence). The length of the CDR3 is 13 residues.

The sequencing input was peripheral blood. This chain connects TRBV30 to TRBJ1-6; no definite D call. This sequence originates from a woman over 75 with acute or convalescent COVID-19. Here the CDR3 DNA reads TGTGCCTGTCGCCCGAGTCCGGGTTCACCCCTCCACTTT. This sequence encodes CACRPSPGSPLHF. Together with reference TRBV30 and TRBJ1-6, the CDR3 gives the full variable domain: SQTIHQWPATLVQPVGSPLSLECTVEGTSNPNLYWYRQAAGRGLQLLFYSVGIGQISSEVPQNLSASRPQDRQFILSSKKLLLSDSGFYLCACRPSPGSPLHFGNGTRLTVT.